This TCR beta chain was obtained from a study of T cells in Graves' hyperthyroidism and ophthalmopathy. This clonotype was found many times. Its cognate antigen is unknown. TCR beta CDR3 region amplification was performed from RNA transcripts. Primed by the HTBI set, a first-round RT-PCR was run on the TCR CDR3. TCRdb used MiXCR to reprocess the multiplex PCR reads, holding one entry per CDR3 protein. This table has roughly 700,000 distinct CDR3 sequences, less than 15% appearing once. Regarding the study as a whole: In blood, most of the thyroid clonotypes expanded above 0.001 were also present.

This CDR3 is built from 16 residues. Trimming removed 3 bases at V and 5 bases at J, with 19 bases between. In germline, CDR1 is SNHLY, CDR2 FYNNEI. Specimen: blood. The chain is built from TRBV2 and TRBJ1-1, with D possibly being TRBD1 (5 bases). This clonotype was obtained from a woman between 18 and 29 years old with Graves' hyperthyroidism. The CDR3 DNA follows: TGTGCCAGCAGTGAGACAGCGAGCGGGCTTGGTACTGAAGCTTTCTTT. Protein product: CASSETASGLGTEAFF. The full variable domain, its missing parts supplied by reference TRBV2 and TRBJ1-1, is EPEVTQTPSHQVTQMGQEVILRCVPISNHLYFYWYRQILGQKVEFLVSFYNNEISEKSEIFDDQFSVERPDGSNFTLKIRSTKLEDSAMYFCASSETASGLGTEAFFGQGTRLTVV.